A selection of T cell receptor beta chains follows, all from one sample in a study of blood T cells in healthy people across ages. Using its own MiXCR run on the 5' RACE reads, TCRdb lists one record per CDR3 protein. In the table there are 1.2 million to 1.5 million distinct CDR3 sequences, roughly 40% of which are singletons. Sequencing used blood. The receptors were gathered from a woman aged 18-35 years in good health. The CDR3 runs from the conserved cysteine through the conserved F or W. A D gene is named only where the DNA matches it firmly. Size is stated for part of the rows, as once, few or many counts, or as a class when the clone is expanded.

d_gene: .
j_gene: TRBJ2-5
v_gene: TRBV11-2
abundance: few
CDR3aa: CASSPVNEQYF
CDR3nt: TGTGCCAGCAGCCCCGTCAATGAGCAGTACTTC

d_gene: TRBD2
j_gene: TRBJ2-1
v_gene: TRBV29-1
abundance: .
CDR3aa: CSVAGGPNSYNEQFF
CDR3nt: TGCAGCGTTGCGGGGGGACCGAACTCCTACAATGAGCAGTTCTTC

d_gene: .
j_gene: TRBJ2-7
v_gene: TRBV27
abundance: few
CDR3aa: CASSLSQGSGYEQYF
CDR3nt: TGTGCCAGCAGTTTATCGCAAGGGTCTGGCTACGAGCAGTACTTC

d_gene: .
j_gene: TRBJ2-5
v_gene: TRBV12-3/TRBV12-4
abundance: once
CDR3aa: CASSFGADGWLMETQYF
CDR3nt: TGTGCCAGCAGTTTCGGAGCCGACGGGTGGTTAATGGAGACCCAGTACTTC

d_gene: .
j_gene: TRBJ2-7
v_gene: TRBV11-3
abundance: .
CDR3aa: CASSSGTAGFRYF
CDR3nt: TGTGCCAGCAGCTCCGGGACTGCCGGGTTCAGGTACTTC

d_gene: .
j_gene: TRBJ2-5
v_gene: TRBV10-3
abundance: few
CDR3aa: CAISNGLTDEQYF
CDR3nt: TGTGCCATCAGCAACGGGCTAACGGATGAGCAGTACTTC

d_gene: TRBD1
j_gene: TRBJ1-5
v_gene: TRBV28
abundance: .
CDR3aa: CASRDDRVQPQHF
CDR3nt: TGTGCCAGCAGGGACGACAGGGTTCAGCCCCAGCATTTT

d_gene: TRBD1
j_gene: TRBJ1-4
v_gene: TRBV27
abundance: few
CDR3aa: CASSLSGQGGLFF
CDR3nt: TGTGCCAGCAGTTTATCCGGACAGGGGGGACTGTTTTTT

d_gene: .
j_gene: TRBJ2-4
v_gene: TRBV12-3/TRBV12-4
abundance: .
CDR3aa: CASSDPETGPRAKNIQYF
CDR3nt: TGTGCCAGCAGTGATCCGGAGACAGGACCCCGAGCCAAAAACATTCAGTACTTC

d_gene: .
j_gene: TRBJ2-5
v_gene: TRBV20-1
abundance: .
CDR3aa: CSAQLEYQETQYF
CDR3nt: TGCAGTGCCCAACTAGAGTACCAAGAGACCCAGTACTTC

d_gene: .
j_gene: TRBJ2-7
v_gene: TRBV5-1
abundance: few
CDR3aa: CASQMGYEQYF
CDR3nt: TGCGCCAGTCAGATGGGCTACGAGCAGTACTTC

d_gene: .
j_gene: TRBJ2-3
v_gene: TRBV2
abundance: few
CDR3aa: CASMRGLGTDTQYF
CDR3nt: TGTGCCAGCATGCGGGGCTTAGGCACAGATACGCAGTATTTT

d_gene: TRBD1
j_gene: TRBJ1-5
v_gene: TRBV6-1
abundance: .
CDR3aa: CASKGFYDRVGQPQHF
CDR3nt: TGTGCCAGCAAAGGGTTTTACGACAGGGTGGGCCAGCCCCAGCATTTT

d_gene: .
j_gene: TRBJ1-2
v_gene: TRBV28
abundance: .
CDR3aa: CASTPRGGLSGYTF
CDR3nt: TGTGCCAGCACCCCGAGGGGGGGCCTATCAGGCTACACCTTC

d_gene: TRBD2
j_gene: TRBJ2-7
v_gene: TRBV6-5
abundance: .
CDR3aa: CASSYNSGGSYEQYF
CDR3nt: TGTGCCAGCAGTTACAATAGCGGGGGGTCTTACGAGCAGTACTTC

d_gene: TRBD2
j_gene: TRBJ2-3
v_gene: TRBV6-2/TRBV6-3
abundance: .
CDR3aa: CASRGPGLAGGDTQYF
CDR3nt: TGTGCCAGCAGGGGTCCGGGACTAGCGGGAGGAGATACGCAGTATTTT

d_gene: .
j_gene: TRBJ1-4
v_gene: TRBV14
abundance: .
CDR3aa: CASSQDLPRANEKLFF
CDR3nt: TGTGCCAGCAGCCAAGACCTTCCGAGAGCTAATGAAAAACTGTTTTTT

d_gene: .
j_gene: TRBJ2-5
v_gene: TRBV7-2
abundance: few
CDR3aa: CASSLGWPNRETQYF
CDR3nt: TGTGCCAGCAGCTTAGGTTGGCCTAACCGGGAGACCCAGTACTTC

d_gene: .
j_gene: TRBJ1-4
v_gene: TRBV3-1
abundance: few
CDR3aa: CASSETLQFNEKLFF
CDR3nt: TGTGCCAGCAGCGAAACACTCCAGTTTAATGAAAAACTGTTTTTT

d_gene: TRBD2
j_gene: TRBJ2-7
v_gene: TRBV27
abundance: few
CDR3aa: CASSPWTSGRSYEQYF
CDR3nt: TGTGCCAGCAGTCCCTGGACTAGCGGGAGATCGTACGAGCAGTACTTC

d_gene: .
j_gene: TRBJ2-3
v_gene: TRBV4-1
abundance: few
CDR3aa: CASSQDPPAPQYF
CDR3nt: TGCGCCAGCAGCCAAGATCCGCCAGCCCCGCAGTATTTT

d_gene: .
j_gene: TRBJ2-6
v_gene: TRBV5-1
abundance: .
CDR3aa: CASSSDRGVSGANVLTF
CDR3nt: TGCGCCAGCAGCTCCGACCGTGGGGTCTCTGGGGCCAACGTCCTGACTTTC

d_gene: TRBD2
j_gene: TRBJ2-3
v_gene: TRBV12-3/TRBV12-4
abundance: .
CDR3aa: CASSFPTSGRMGTQYF
CDR3nt: TGTGCCAGCAGTTTCCCCACCAGCGGGAGGATGGGTACGCAGTATTTT

d_gene: .
j_gene: TRBJ2-1
v_gene: TRBV10-3
abundance: .
CDR3aa: CAISSRDLDYNEQFF
CDR3nt: TGTGCCATCAGTAGTCGAGATCTCGACTACAATGAGCAGTTCTTC

d_gene: .
j_gene: TRBJ2-1
v_gene: TRBV29-1
abundance: few
CDR3aa: CSVEAVSEDEQFF
CDR3nt: TGCAGCGTTGAAGCGGTCTCTGAGGATGAGCAGTTCTTC

d_gene: TRBD2
j_gene: TRBJ2-7
v_gene: TRBV6-5
abundance: .
CDR3aa: CASSYQVAGGPTYEQYF
CDR3nt: TGTGCCAGCAGTTACCAGGTAGCGGGGGGTCCTACCTACGAGCAGTACTTC

d_gene: .
j_gene: TRBJ1-1
v_gene: TRBV3-1
abundance: .
CDR3aa: CASSQYTEAFF
CDR3nt: TGTGCCAGCAGCCAGTACACTGAAGCTTTCTTT

d_gene: TRBD1
j_gene: TRBJ1-2
v_gene: TRBV20-1
abundance: .
CDR3aa: CSAGQVLNYGYTF
CDR3nt: TGCAGTGCTGGACAGGTACTAAACTATGGCTACACCTTC

d_gene: .
j_gene: TRBJ1-2
v_gene: TRBV7-8
abundance: .
CDR3aa: CASSLKILAAGPYGYTF
CDR3nt: TGTGCCAGCAGCTTAAAAATCCTGGCGGCAGGGCCCTATGGCTACACCTTC

d_gene: .
j_gene: TRBJ2-5
v_gene: TRBV7-2
abundance: few
CDR3aa: CASSPRVTQYF
CDR3nt: TGTGCCAGCAGCCCGAGGGTCACTCAGTACTTC

d_gene: TRBD2
j_gene: TRBJ2-7
v_gene: TRBV6-6
abundance: .
CDR3aa: CASSLRTSGESYEQYF
CDR3nt: TGTGCCAGCAGCCTCAGGACTAGCGGGGAGTCCTACGAGCAGTACTTC

d_gene: .
j_gene: TRBJ2-3
v_gene: TRBV7-9
abundance: few
CDR3aa: CASSLGHTSTDTQYF
CDR3nt: TGTGCCAGCAGCTTAGGACATACTAGCACAGATACGCAGTATTTT

d_gene: .
j_gene: TRBJ1-1
v_gene: TRBV28
abundance: few
CDR3aa: CASSFTARPRWTEAFF
CDR3nt: TGTGCCAGCAGTTTTACGGCTCGTCCTAGGTGGACTGAAGCTTTCTTT

d_gene: TRBD1
j_gene: TRBJ2-5
v_gene: TRBV28
abundance: .
CDR3aa: CASSLGPPTGVETQYF
CDR3nt: TGTGCCAGCAGTTTGGGGCCCCCCACAGGGGTAGAGACCCAGTACTTC

d_gene: .
j_gene: TRBJ1-1
v_gene: TRBV6-2/TRBV6-3
abundance: .
CDR3aa: CASSYDVQTEAFF
CDR3nt: TGTGCCAGCAGTTACGACGTCCAGACTGAAGCTTTCTTT

d_gene: .
j_gene: TRBJ2-1
v_gene: TRBV11-2
abundance: .
CDR3aa: CASSLAPGASWDGNEQFF
CDR3nt: TGTGCCAGCAGCTTAGCCCCAGGGGCTAGCTGGGATGGCAATGAGCAGTTCTTC

d_gene: TRBD1
j_gene: TRBJ1-1
v_gene: TRBV5-1
abundance: .
CDR3aa: CASSYGTGQGAWGTEAFF
CDR3nt: TGCGCCAGCAGCTACGGAACGGGACAGGGGGCGTGGGGCACTGAAGCTTTCTTT

d_gene: TRBD1
j_gene: TRBJ1-2
v_gene: TRBV9
abundance: few
CDR3aa: CASSPFTGGSLNYGYTF
CDR3nt: TGTGCCAGCAGCCCGTTCACAGGGGGCTCCCTTAACTATGGCTACACCTTC

d_gene: .
j_gene: TRBJ2-3
v_gene: TRBV5-5
abundance: many
CDR3aa: CASSLDPGSTDTQYF
CDR3nt: TGTGCCAGCAGCTTGGATCCGGGTAGCACAGATACGCAGTATTTT